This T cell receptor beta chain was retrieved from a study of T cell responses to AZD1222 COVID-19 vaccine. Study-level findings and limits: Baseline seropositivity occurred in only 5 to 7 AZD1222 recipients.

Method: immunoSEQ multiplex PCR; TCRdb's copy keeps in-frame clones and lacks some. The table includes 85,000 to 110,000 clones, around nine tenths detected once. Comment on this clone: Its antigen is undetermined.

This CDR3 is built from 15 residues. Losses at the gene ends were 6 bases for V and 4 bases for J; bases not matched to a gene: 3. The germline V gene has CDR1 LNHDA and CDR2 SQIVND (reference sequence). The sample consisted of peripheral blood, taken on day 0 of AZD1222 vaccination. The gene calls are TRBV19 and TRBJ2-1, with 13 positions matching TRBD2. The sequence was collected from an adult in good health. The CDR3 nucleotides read TGTGCCAGTAGGAGGACTAGCGGGGGATACAATGAGCAGTTCTTC. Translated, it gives CASRRTSGGYNEQFF.